This T cell receptor (beta chain) appears in the sequencing data of a study of regulatory T cells in long-lasting Graves disease. Time point: newly diagnosed GD, antithyroid drugs for less than 3 months. PBMC-extracted RNA yielded the TCR library. An endocrinology department in Xi'an, China, supplied the patients. This clonotype was seen ten or more times. Construction of the TCR beta libraries employed iRepertoire HTBI primers in conjunction with Arm-PCR of CDR3 regions. One entry per CDR3 protein results from TCRdb running MiXCR on the multiplex PCR reads. The data hold some 560,000 distinct CDR3 sequences, with around 15% observed a single time. V dropped 1 base and J dropped 3 bases, with 7 bases sitting between them. The CDR3 spans 14 residues. These data also featured in a second study, about T cells in Graves' hyperthyroidism and ophthalmopathy.

The material sequenced was peripheral blood mononuclear cells (PBMCs), taken at new diagnosis, from a patient treated with antithyroid drugs. The receptor was isolated from a woman aged 40 to 65 with Graves disease. The chain employs TRBV12-3 or TRBV12-4 and TRBJ1-5, with no clear D. The CDR3 sequence: CASSLGVNNQPQHF. CDR3 sequence (DNA): TGTGCCAGCAGTTTAGGGGTAAACAATCAGCCCCAGCATTTT.